The sequence of this T cell receptor (beta chain) was determined in a study of T cells expressing NK-cell markers (dated by TCRdb to 2020 to 2022). Looking at the study overall: TCR beta-chain repertoires were profiled in sorted CD3+CD56+NKG2C+, CD3+CD56+NKG2C- and CD3+CD56-NKG2C+ T-cell subsets from several donors. The eight sequenced donors were randomly selected healthy volunteers, three men and five women. Sequencing of the libraries produced 2 x 150 bp reads on Illumina HiSeq 2000/2500, MiSeq or NextSeq. Among the eight sequenced donors, only one was HCMV-seronegative, while the other seven were HCMV-seropositive. Broad study findings and their caveats: In six donors, the dominant CD3+CD56+NKG2C+ clonotypes were found to rank among the top 10 CD8+ clonotypes and to make up about 1.0-7.5% of CD8+ T cells. Those dominant clonotypes were again the most abundant among CD3+CD56-NKG2C+ cells in several donors, at about 25-60.1%. Whether the expanded NKG2C-expressing T cell clones were specific for HCMV antigens remained unclear.

About this clonotype itself: Its binding antigen is unknown.

Sequenced on an Illumina HiSeq 2000. 5'RACE template switching, by which a universal primer site and unique molecular identifiers were added, was used to make TCR beta cDNA libraries. Priming for cDNA synthesis came from the TCR beta constant segment, and two successive PCR amplification steps followed. The published analysis was carried out like this. Reads were demultiplexed and grouped by UMI with MIGEC, and clonotypes were assembled and quantified with MiTCR. To exclude erroneous sequences, any TCR cDNA sequence not supported by at least two reads was discarded. Downstream repertoire analysis used the tcR package, and clonotypes were matched across fractions by CDR3 nucleotide sequence plus V segment. VDJmatch was used to annotate antigen specificity against VDJdb, with one amino acid substitution in CDR3 allowed. TCRdb reprocessed the reads and assigns one entry to each CDR3 protein sequence, leaving out DNA. The V and J calls and clone size are TCRdb's, not the authors'. For this sample, the table gives 300,000 or so distinct CDR3 sequences. The ten largest clonotypes hold about 4% of the sample.

To determine HCMV serostatus, a commercial ELISA kit was used to detect HCMV-specific IgG in serum. Ficoll density gradient centrifugation was used to isolate peripheral blood mononuclear cells from blood. From the cysteine through the phenylalanine, the CDR3 covers 14 amino acids. DNA is not on record. CDR1 DFQATT and CDR2 SNEGSKA were looked up in the germline V gene (reference sequence). The sequence derives from a woman aged 18 to 75 in good health. The rearranged chain carries TRBV20-1 and TRBJ2-2; TCRdb outputs TRBD1, but without DNA this stays unchecked. Source material: blood T cells: a sorted CD56 or NKG2C T cell subset, CD4+ or CD8+ T cells, or bulk PBMC T cells (not recorded which). The CDR3 sequence is CSARATGDVGELFF.